The rows below give T cell receptor beta chains drawn from one sample of a study of blood T cell repertoires in COVID-19. Sequencing used immunoSEQ multiplex PCR; TCRdb keeps in-frame clones, though not all of them. The sample yields around 700,000 clones, around 89% seen once. Sequencing was carried out using peripheral blood. The receptors were sampled from a woman aged 18-29 years with acute or convalescent COVID-19. CDR3s include the opening cysteine and the closing phenylalanine or tryptophan. Fields, in order: J gene, V gene, clone size, D gene, CDR3 DNA, CDR3 protein. The D gene is left open where the match is weak. Part of the rows lack a size; the others show once, few, many or a class for expanded clones.

>TRBJ1-5|TRBV24-1|.|.
TGTGCCACCAGTGACACGGACACTGATCAGCCCCAGCATTTT
CATSDTDTDQPQHF
>TRBJ1-2|TRBV25-1|.|.
TGTGCCAGCAGTCCCGAGGCCCCGGGGGTAAGCTATGGCTACACCTTC
CASSPEAPGVSYGYTF
>TRBJ2-7|TRBV6-5|.|TRBD1
TGTGCCAGCACCCTGGGACAGTCCTACGAGCAGTACTTC
CASTLGQSYEQYF
>TRBJ2-6|TRBV27|.|TRBD2
TGTGCCAGCAGTTTAGGTCTAGCGGGGGGGCCTGGGGCCAACGTCCTGACTTTC
CASSLGLAGGPGANVLTF
>TRBJ2-3|TRBV7-6|.|TRBD1
TGTGCCAGCAGCTCACTAGGACAGGGGGCAGGGGGCACAGATACGCAGTATTTT
CASSSLGQGAGGTDTQYF
>TRBJ1-5|TRBV29-1|.|.
TGCAGCGTAGGGGGGGGTGATAGCAATCAGCCCCAGCATTTT
CSVGGGDSNQPQHF
>TRBJ1-1|TRBV18|.|.
TGTGCCAGCTCACCACTAAAGGTCGGGACTGAAGCTTTCTTT
CASSPLKVGTEAFF
>TRBJ1-6|TRBV19|.|.
TGTGCCAGTAGTCCCCGGGACATCCTCCCCGGGGCACCCCTCCACTTT
CASSPRDILPGAPLHF
>TRBJ1-1|TRBV3-1/TRBV3-2|.|TRBD1
TGTGCCAGCAGCCCGACAGGGAATCTTGAAGCTTTCTTT
CASSPTGNLEAFF
>TRBJ2-7|TRBV27|.|TRBD2
TGTGCCAGCAGTTTGGAGGGAACTAGCGGGGGCTACGAGCAGTACTTC
CASSLEGTSGGYEQYF
>TRBJ2-7|TRBV9|.|.
TGTGCCAGCAGCGTAGGGCAGGACTTCTACGAGCAGTACTTC
CASSVGQDFYEQYF
>TRBJ1-1|TRBV6-6|.|.
TGTGCCAGCAGTCCCCAGCCGAGGGCTGAAGCTTTCTTT
CASSPQPRAEAFF
>TRBJ2-3|TRBV29-1|.|.
TGCAGCGTTGAGCAGGCAACAGATACGCAGTATTTT
CSVEQATDTQYF
>TRBJ1-1|TRBV7-9|.|.
TGTGCCAGCAGCTTATTCGGGAACACTGAAGCTTTCTTT
CASSLFGNTEAFF
>TRBJ1-1|TRBV5-4|once|TRBD1
TGTGCCAGCAGCCAAGGACAGGGAGACACTGAAGCTTTCTTT
CASSQGQGDTEAFF
>TRBJ1-5|TRBV12-1|.|.
TGTGCCAGCATCGCCAGTTTTTACAATCAGCCCCAGCATTTT
CASIASFYNQPQHF
>TRBJ1-2|TRBV3-1/TRBV3-2|.|.
TGTGCCAGCAGCCAAGGAGGGGGTAAGGATGGCTACACCTTC
CASSQGGGKDGYTF
>TRBJ2-3|TRBV6-2/TRBV6-3|.|TRBD2
TGTGCCAGCAGTGTAACTAGCGGGGGGGCGGATACGCAGTATTTT
CASSVTSGGADTQYF
>TRBJ2-2|TRBV24-1|.|TRBD1
TGTGCCACCAGTTCGGTGCCTGGGGACAGGGGTTCATCCGGGGAGCTGTTTTTT
CATSSVPGDRGSSGELFF
>TRBJ1-1|TRBV9|.|TRBD1
TGTGCCAGCAGCCCCCAGCCCCGGGACAGGGCTGAAGCTTTCTTT
CASSPQPRDRAEAFF
>TRBJ1-5|TRBV6-6|.|.
TGTGCCAGCAGTTACTTAGGAGCCAGTTACAATCAGCCCCAGCATTTT
CASSYLGASYNQPQHF
>TRBJ1-1|TRBV18|few|TRBD1
TGTGCCAGCTCACCCTCGACAGGGGAGGGGACTGAAGCTTTCTTT
CASSPSTGEGTEAFF
>TRBJ1-5|TRBV7-2|once|TRBD1
TGTGCCAGCAGTCGTCAGGGGGCTTCGGGTCAGCCCCAGCATTTT
CASSRQGASGQPQHF
>TRBJ2-1|TRBV15|.|TRBD1
TGTGCCACCAGCAGAGATCTGCCGGACAGGGGGCTAAGTGAGCAGTTCTTC
CATSRDLPDRGLSEQFF